This TCR beta chain was recorded in a study of blood T cell repertoires in COVID-19. Study details: Specimens from acute and convalescent COVID-19 originated in the United States, Italy and Spain.

Germline values: CDR1 LNHDA, CDR2 SQIVND (reference sequence). CDR3 length equals 14 residues. The junction had 7 bases not matched to a gene; V was cut back by 5 bases and J by 7 bases. This table comes from immunoSEQ multiplex PCR, and its TCRdb copy is limited to in-frame clones, with some not included. The sample consists of about 160,000 clones, roughly 90% of them appearing once. The sequenced material came from peripheral blood. The V call is TRBV19, the J call TRBJ1-5; TRBD1 matches 8 bases. The receptor's source is a man aged 60-69 years with active or convalescent COVID-19. The CDR3 is CASSVQGGGQPQHF. For the CDR3, the DNA is TGTGCCAGTAGTGTACAGGGGGGAGGCCAGCCCCAGCATTTT.